This TCR beta chain was sequenced for a study of shared clonotypes between healthy human individuals. The study, taken as a whole, reports: The four-donor shared clonotypes exceeded non-shared clonotypes in generation probability, with non-shared ones scoring lower.

In the sorted-subset replicate PCRs, roughly 210 ng DNA, 25,000 to 30,000 T cell genomes, was used. As processed by the authors: Junction-only sequences without quality scores were provided by ImmunoSEQ, so filtering was different. Assay: immunoSEQ multiplex PCR; the TCRdb copy retains only in-frame clones and omits some. V and J calls and clone size come straight from that table; D and trimming were deduced from the DNA. This sample has hundreds of thousands of clones, with around 78% found just once. The CDR3 extends over 14 amino acids. V shed 0 bases and J shed 6 bases, with 13 bases lying between them. Germline CDR1 is SGDLS and CDR2 is YYNGEE. As to this clone: What it recognizes is unknown.

Naive CD45RA+ and memory CD45RA-negative subsets were split from CD4+ cells. This sequence joins TRBV9 and TRBJ2-7; no firm D call. The receptor's source is a woman aged 25 to 39 in good health. The source material was memory CD4+ T cells sorted from blood. Subset meaning: CD45RA-negative fraction. CDR3 coding DNA: TGTGCCAGCAGCGTAGGGAATTGGTATTTCGAGCAGTACTTC. Translating gives CASSVGNWYFEQYF.